Listed below are T cell receptor beta chains from one sample, sequenced in a study of cytomegalovirus exposure and HLA in healthy donors. Clones were sequenced by immunoSEQ multiplex PCR, and TCRdb holds only the in-frame ones, with some missing. Among approximately 110,000 clones listed, 70% to 80% were seen once. The material sequenced was PBMCs. The receptors derive from a middle-aged man in good health and CMV-seronegative. The CDR3 runs from the conserved cysteine through the conserved F or W. The D gene is left open where the match is weak. The listing skips clone size in some rows; elsewhere it reads once, few, many or a size class.

TGTGCCAGCAGCTTAACGGGACTAGCGCGGCAAGAGACCCAGTACTTC,CASSLTGLARQETQYF,TRBD2,.,TRBJ2-5,TRBV7-6
TGTGCCAGCAGCCAAGGGCCGGGGAATTCACCCCTCCACTTT,CASSQGPGNSPLHF,.,.,TRBJ1-6,TRBV14
TGTGCCAGTAGGCGGGCGTCCTACAATGAGCAGTTCTTC,CASRRASYNEQFF,.,.,TRBJ2-1,TRBV19
TGTGCCAGCAGCCCGGTCGGACAGGCCTACACCGGGGAGCTGTTTTTT,CASSPVGQAYTGELFF,TRBD1,.,TRBJ2-2,TRBV5-8
TGCGCCAGCAGCCTTATTCCGGGGGACTATGGCTACACCTTC,CASSLIPGDYGYTF,.,.,TRBJ1-2,TRBV5-1
TGCGCCAGCAGCCAGGGGGGAGCCTACGAGCAGTACTTC,CASSQGGAYEQYF,.,.,TRBJ2-7,TRBV4-3
TGTGCCAGCAGCCAAGACGTCTCGAGCTCCTACAATGAGCAGTTCTTC,CASSQDVSSSYNEQFF,.,.,TRBJ2-1,TRBV4-2
TGTGCCAGCAGCTCCCCCCGGGACAGAAATAATTCACCCCTCCACTTT,CASSSPRDRNNSPLHF,TRBD1,.,TRBJ1-6,TRBV9
TGTGCCAGCAGCGGGCCGGGACAGGGGTTTGGAAACACCATATATTTT,CASSGPGQGFGNTIYF,TRBD1,.,TRBJ1-3,TRBV9
TGTGCCAGCAGCTTAGCTGCAGGGGCACTCTATGGCTACACCTTC,CASSLAAGALYGYTF,.,.,TRBJ1-2,TRBV7-9
TGTGCCAGCAGCCAAGAAGACAGCTCCTACGAGCAGTACTTC,CASSQEDSSYEQYF,.,.,TRBJ2-7,TRBV4-2
TGCGCCAGCAGCTTGAACAGCCAAGCCAACCAAGAGACCCAGTACTTC,CASSLNSQANQETQYF,.,.,TRBJ2-5,TRBV5-1
TGCAGCGTTGAAGATCGGGCCAAAGGGGGCTGGAGCACTGAAGCTTTCTTT,CSVEDRAKGGWSTEAFF,TRBD1,.,TRBJ1-1,TRBV29-1
TGTGCCTGGAGTGTACGGGGGGCCAACGTCCTGACTTTC,CAWSVRGANVLTF,.,.,TRBJ2-6,TRBV30
TGTGCCATCAGAGAAACAGGGGGCACCACCTACGAGCAGTACTTC,CAIRETGGTTYEQYF,TRBD1,.,TRBJ2-7,TRBV10-3
TGTTCCAGCAGCTTCCAGATCGATGAGCAGTTCTTC,CSSSFQIDEQFF,.,.,TRBJ2-1,TRBV7-9
TGTGCCAGCAGCGTGACAGGGACCAAGGGTCAGCCCCAGCATTTT,CASSVTGTKGQPQHF,TRBD1,.,TRBJ1-5,TRBV9
TGTGCCAGCACGGACTTGGATACGCAGTATTTT,CASTDLDTQYF,.,.,TRBJ2-3,TRBV6-1
TGTGCCAGCAGCTTAGATGGACAGGGCGAAGCTTTCTTT,CASSLDGQGEAFF,TRBD1,.,TRBJ1-1,TRBV7-6
TGTGCCAGCGGGACAGGGGTGAACCAAGAGACCCAGTACTTC,CASGTGVNQETQYF,TRBD1,.,TRBJ2-5,TRBV5-6
TGTGCCAGCAGGGGACTAGCTCACACCGGGGAGCTGTTTTTT,CASRGLAHTGELFF,TRBD2,.,TRBJ2-2,TRBV6-4
TGCGCCAGCAGCCCTAGAGCGGGAACTAGCACAGATACGCAGTATTTT,CASSPRAGTSTDTQYF,TRBD2,.,TRBJ2-3,TRBV5-1
TGCGCCAGCAGCCAAGAAGTCTTCCGGGGCTACACCTTC,CASSQEVFRGYTF,.,few,TRBJ1-2,TRBV4-1
TGTTCCAGCAGCATCGGGACAGGGGGCGTAGAGACCCAGTACTTC,CSSSIGTGGVETQYF,TRBD1,.,TRBJ2-5,TRBV7-9
TGCGCCAGCAGCCCGGAATTAGCGGGGGCCAGGGGGGAGACCCAGTACTTC,CASSPELAGARGETQYF,TRBD2,few,TRBJ2-5,TRBV5-1
TGTGCCAGCAGCTTGACAGGGGGGAAGAACTATGGCTACACCTTC,CASSLTGGKNYGYTF,TRBD1,.,TRBJ1-2,TRBV6-6
TGTGCCAGCAGCTTAGATCTTTCCGGCAATGAGCAGTTCTTC,CASSLDLSGNEQFF,.,.,TRBJ2-1,TRBV7-9
TGTGCCAGCAGCCAAGATGGGGGGGCCGGTGAAGCTTTCTTT,CASSQDGGAGEAFF,.,.,TRBJ1-1,TRBV4-2
TGTGCCAGCAGCTTAGGGTCTGCGGTTTGGTTGAACACTGAAGCTTTCTTT,CASSLGSAVWLNTEAFF,.,once,TRBJ1-1,TRBV7-8
TGTGCCAGCAGCCCCGGGACAGGGGGCTACAATGAGCAGTTCTTC,CASSPGTGGYNEQFF,TRBD1,.,TRBJ2-1,TRBV9
TGCGCCAGCAGCCCCCGGTCCCAGGGGCTCTCTGGAAACACCATATATTTT,CASSPRSQGLSGNTIYF,.,.,TRBJ1-3,TRBV5-1
TGTGCCATCAGTGAGGCTGCTGCCAGTGATAAAATCTATGGCTACACCTTC,CAISEAAASDKIYGYTF,.,.,TRBJ1-2,TRBV10-3
TGCGCCAGCAGCCCCAAGGAAGAGCGGGGGGGCAATGAGCAGTTCTTC,CASSPKEERGGNEQFF,TRBD2,.,TRBJ2-1,TRBV5-1
TGTGCCAGCTCACCACCGGCAGGGGGCGTCGGCACTGAAGCTTTCTTT,CASSPPAGGVGTEAFF,TRBD1,.,TRBJ1-1,TRBV18
TGTGCCAGCAGCCTCGGACAGATTAGCAATCAGCCCCAGCATTTT,CASSLGQISNQPQHF,.,.,TRBJ1-5,TRBV7-8
TGTGCCACCTCTGGGACAGGGGTCGCTCAGCCCCAGCATTTT,CATSGTGVAQPQHF,TRBD1,.,TRBJ1-5,TRBV27
TGCGCCAGCAGCCAAACCCCCAGGGAAGGCACCGGGGAGCTGTTTTTT,CASSQTPREGTGELFF,.,once,TRBJ2-2,TRBV5-1
TGTGCCAGCAGCGCGAAGGGACATACCACTGAAGCTTTCTTT,CASSAKGHTTEAFF,.,.,TRBJ1-1,TRBV9
TGTGCCAGCAGCGTAGGGACAGAGTATGGCTACACCTTC,CASSVGTEYGYTF,.,.,TRBJ1-2,TRBV9
TGTGCCAGCAGGCGGGACAGGGGATATGGCTACACCTTC,CASRRDRGYGYTF,TRBD1,.,TRBJ1-2,TRBV7-2
TGTGCCAGCAGCTATACATTACGGTCCGGGTGGAATGAGCAGTTCTTC,CASSYTLRSGWNEQFF,.,.,TRBJ2-1,TRBV5-5
TGTGCCAGCAGTTTATCCGGGGAGTTCTATGGCTACACCTTC,CASSLSGEFYGYTF,.,.,TRBJ1-2,TRBV28
TGTGCCAGCAGCTGGCGGGGACAGGACGAGCAGTACTTC,CASSWRGQDEQYF,TRBD1,.,TRBJ2-7,TRBV5-6
TGCGCCAGCAGCAGTACAGGGGGCCGTACTGAAGCTTTCTTT,CASSSTGGRTEAFF,TRBD1,.,TRBJ1-1,TRBV5-1
TGTGCCAGCAGTGAAGGGTCTGGGGGGGGCGGTCAGCCCCAGCATTTT,CASSEGSGGGGQPQHF,.,.,TRBJ1-5,TRBV2
TGCGCCAGCAGCTTGGGGGCTTTTACGAACACCGGGGAGCTGTTTTTT,CASSLGAFTNTGELFF,.,.,TRBJ2-2,TRBV5-1
TGCGCCAGCAGCCCAGGGGGGCCTTATGGCTACACCTTC,CASSPGGPYGYTF,TRBD1,.,TRBJ1-2,TRBV5-1
TGTGCCAGCAAGAATAGCGGCGGGGGATGGGGGTATTTT,CASKNSGGGWGYF,TRBD2,.,TRBJ2-3,TRBV7-2
TGTGCCAGCAGCCAGCCACAGGGGATGAACACTGAAGCTTTCTTT,CASSQPQGMNTEAFF,TRBD1,.,TRBJ1-1,TRBV5-4
TGTGCCAGCAGTGACTTACCGGGAAATTCACCCCTCCACTTT,CASSDLPGNSPLHF,.,.,TRBJ1-6,TRBV6-4
TGTGCCAGCAGTGTATCCCGGACAGGGGGGCCGTTGGAGACCCAGTACTTC,CASSVSRTGGPLETQYF,TRBD1,.,TRBJ2-5,TRBV2
TGTGCCTGGAGTGGGAACAGGGGCGAAAAACTGTTTTTT,CAWSGNRGEKLFF,TRBD1,.,TRBJ1-4,TRBV30
TGTGCCAGCTCGCCTCTACAGGGGAGTACCCATGGCTACACCTTC,CASSPLQGSTHGYTF,TRBD1,.,TRBJ1-2,TRBV18